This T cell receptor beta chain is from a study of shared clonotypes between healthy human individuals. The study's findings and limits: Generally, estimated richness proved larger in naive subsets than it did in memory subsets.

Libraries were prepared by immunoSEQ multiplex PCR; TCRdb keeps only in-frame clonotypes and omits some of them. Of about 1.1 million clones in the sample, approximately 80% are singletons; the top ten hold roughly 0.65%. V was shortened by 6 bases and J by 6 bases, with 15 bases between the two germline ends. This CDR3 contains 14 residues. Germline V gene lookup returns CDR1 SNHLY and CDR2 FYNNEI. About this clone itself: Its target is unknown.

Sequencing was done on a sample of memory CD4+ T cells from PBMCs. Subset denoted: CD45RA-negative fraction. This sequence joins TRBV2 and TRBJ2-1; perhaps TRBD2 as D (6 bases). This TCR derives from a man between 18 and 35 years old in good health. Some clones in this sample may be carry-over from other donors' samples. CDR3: CASSPHRGTNEQFF. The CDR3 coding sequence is TGTGCCAGCAGCCCGCATCGCGGGACCAATGAGCAGTTCTTC.